Listed below are T cell receptor beta chains from one sample, sequenced in a study of PD-1 blockade in classical Hodgkin lymphoma. Using immunoSEQ multiplex PCR, the repertoire was profiled, and TCRdb retains in-frame clones only, with some absent. The sample includes roughly 41,000 clones, about 86% of them seen just once. This specimen was peripheral blood mononuclear cells (PBMCs), taken before the second cycle of nivolumab. All receptors derive from a human donor with classical Hodgkin lymphoma. Both conserved end residues are part of each CDR3. A D gene is named only where the DNA matches it firmly. Not every row has a clone size; where given, it reads once, few, many or a size class.

j_gene,abundance,d_gene,v_gene,CDR3aa,CDR3nt
TRBJ2-7,.,.,TRBV30,CAWSPYTYEQYF,TGTGCCTGGAGCCCCTATACCTACGAGCAGTACTTC
TRBJ1-2,.,TRBD1,TRBV7-8,CASSYAPDRGDYGYTF,TGTGCCAGCAGTTACGCACCGGACAGGGGGGACTATGGCTACACCTTC
TRBJ2-2,.,TRBD1,TRBV5-1,CASSRTGVEFRELFF,TGCGCCAGCAGCCGGACAGGGGTGGAGTTCAGGGAGCTGTTTTTT
TRBJ2-3,.,.,TRBV18,CASSPRTHTDTQYF,TGTGCCAGCTCACCAAGGACTCACACAGATACGCAGTATTTT
TRBJ2-7,.,.,TRBV6-5,CASSAGYEQYF,TGTGCCAGCAGCGCGGGGTACGAGCAGTACTTC
TRBJ2-1,.,TRBD2,TRBV5-1,CASSLGTSGNNEQFF,TGCGCCAGCAGCTTAGGGACTAGCGGGAACAATGAGCAGTTCTTC
TRBJ1-2,.,TRBD1,TRBV4-1,CASSQESGQGPYGYTF,TGCGCCAGCAGCCAAGAATCGGGACAGGGCCCCTATGGCTACACCTTC
TRBJ2-3,.,TRBD2,TRBV7-3,CASSRGTSRSTQYF,TGTGCCAGCAGCCGTGGGACTAGTAGAAGTACGCAGTATTTT
TRBJ2-3,.,TRBD2,TRBV27,CASSFRAGGVTQYF,TGTGCCAGCAGTTTTCGTGCGGGAGGGGTTACGCAGTATTTT
TRBJ2-2,few,.,TRBV7-9,CASSLGLGELFF,TGTGCCAGCAGCTTGGGTCTCGGGGAGCTGTTTTTT
TRBJ1-2,.,.,TRBV4-1,CASSHRSYGYTF,TGCGCCAGCAGCCACAGGAGCTATGGCTACACCTTC
TRBJ2-7,.,.,TRBV4-2,CASSQELNSGYEQYF,TGTGCCAGCAGCCAAGAACTTAACTCGGGGTACGAGCAGTACTTC
TRBJ2-2,.,.,TRBV21-1,CASSTLSSGSVTSRELFF,TGTGCCAGCAGCACCTTATCTAGCGGGAGTGTCACCAGCCGGGAGCTGTTTTTT
TRBJ2-1,.,.,TRBV19,CASSIGGWGEQFF,TGTGCCAGTAGTATTGGGGGGTGGGGGGAGCAGTTCTTC
TRBJ2-7,.,TRBD1,TRBV29-1,CSVPGQSSYEQYF,TGCAGCGTCCCGGGACAGAGCTCCTACGAGCAGTACTTC
TRBJ2-1,.,.,TRBV7-2,CASRTTGTTWFF,TGTGCCAGCAGAACTACCGGGACCACCTGGTTCTTC
TRBJ1-1,.,.,TRBV11-1,CASSLARGVNTEAFF,TGTGCCAGCAGCTTAGCAAGGGGGGTGAACACTGAAGCTTTCTTT
TRBJ2-4,.,.,TRBV6-6,CASSYWGIQYF,TGTGCCAGCAGTTACTGGGGCATTCAGTACTTC
TRBJ2-1,.,.,TRBV5-1,CASSLLGQGLAGNYNEQFF,TGCGCCAGCAGCTTGCTGGGACAGGGCCTAGCGGGCAACTACAATGAGCAGTTCTTC
TRBJ1-1,once,.,TRBV5-4,CASSLIGTLNTEAFF,TGTGCCAGCAGCTTAATCGGGACACTCAACACTGAAGCTTTCTTT
TRBJ1-1,.,.,TRBV6-5,CASSYLGGNTEAFF,TGTGCCAGCAGTTATTTAGGAGGGAACACTGAAGCTTTCTTT
TRBJ2-3,.,.,TRBV11-1,CASSLAVTDTQYF,TGTGCCAGCAGCTTAGCCGTCACAGATACGCAGTATTTT
TRBJ2-5,once,.,TRBV9,CASSDSGETQYF,TGTGCCAGCAGCGATTCCGGGGAGACCCAGTACTTC
TRBJ2-3,.,TRBD2,TRBV5-1,CASSLELGLAGGPADTQYF,TGCGCCAGCAGCTTGGAACTAGGACTAGCGGGAGGGCCTGCAGATACGCAGTATTTT
TRBJ2-7,.,TRBD1,TRBV27,CASSTDRGISYEQYF,TGTGCCAGCAGTACCGACAGGGGGATATCCTACGAGCAGTACTTC
TRBJ1-1,.,.,TRBV28,CASSLSRSTEAFF,TGTGCCAGCAGTTTAAGTAGGAGCACTGAAGCTTTCTTT
TRBJ2-5,.,TRBD2,TRBV5-5,CASSAWSSGRRAETQYF,TGTGCCAGCAGCGCCTGGTCTAGCGGGAGGCGAGCAGAGACCCAGTACTTC
TRBJ2-7,once,.,TRBV28,CASRPAADSFYEQYF,TGTGCCAGCAGGCCCGCCGCAGACAGTTTCTACGAGCAGTACTTC
TRBJ2-2,once,TRBD1,TRBV5-1,CASSTPRTGGNTGELFF,TGCGCCAGCAGCACCCCTCGGACAGGGGGGAACACCGGGGAGCTGTTTTTT
TRBJ1-2,.,.,TRBV25-1,CASSETAHYGYTF,TGTGCCAGCAGTGAAACGGCCCACTATGGCTACACCTTC
TRBJ2-5,.,TRBD1,TRBV5-1,CASSGQAVEETQYF,TGCGCCAGCTCCGGACAGGCGGTCGAAGAGACCCAGTACTTC